These 17 T cell receptor beta chains were sequenced from one sample in a study of spatial heterogeneity in lung cancer. Time point denoted: blood at routine non-recurrence follow-up after resection. The study sequenced unsorted whole RNA from tumor, nontumor lung or frozen PBMC. MiXCR, applied by TCRdb to the 5' RACE reads, yields one record per CDR3 protein. This table has tens of thousands of distinct CDR3 sequences, roughly 5.6% appearing once. This material consisted of PBMCs, taken at follow-up. Receptors originate from a male donor with early-stage non-small cell lung cancer.

The chain joins TRBV20-1 to TRBJ2-5; 10 bases match TRBD1. CDR3 length equals 14 residues. Unmatched junction bases numbered 5, after V lost 4 bases and J lost 3 bases. Germline V gene lookup returns CDR1 DFQATT and CDR2 SNEGSKA (reference sequence). The CDR3 loop reads CSANGGTGEETQYF. The DNA of the CDR3 is TGCAGTGCTAACGGCGGGACAGGGGAAGAGACCCAGTACTTC.

This clonotype was seen at least ten times. The J gene is TRBJ2-3, the V gene TRBV29-1; TRBD2 matches at 7 bases. J lost 5 bases, V lost 1 base, and 0 bases had no gene match. Germline V CDR1 and CDR2: SQVTM, ANQGSEA. CDR3 length: 12 residues. The CDR3 region is CSVEAGGDTQYF. CDR3 sequence (DNA): TGCAGCGTTGAAGCGGGGGGAGATACGCAGTATTTT.

This clonotype has a count of ten or more. The genes are TRBV20-1 and TRBJ2-2; 7 nucleotides agree with TRBD1. This CDR3 comprises 15 residues. V gave up 6 bases and J gave up 4 bases; unmatched junction bases: 11. The germline V gene encodes CDR1 DFQATT and CDR2 SNEGSKA (reference sequence). The CDR3 nucleotides read TGCAGTGCCCCTACACAGGGGCGATCCACCGGGGAGCTGTTTTTT. The encoded protein is CSAPTQGRSTGELFF.

Comments on this clonotype: A junction end diverges from the germline sequence, so it may reflect a read error. CDR3 residues: CVSSLVAGDLAETQYF. Here the CDR3 DNA reads TGTGTCAGCAGCTTAGTAGCAGGGGATTTGGCAGAGACCCAGTACTTC. The chain links TRBV7-2 to TRBJ2-5; maybe TRBD1 (6 bases). In germline, CDR1 is SGHTA, CDR2 FQGNSA. There are 16 residues in the CDR3.

This clonotype was observed many times. The chain carries TRBV14 and TRBJ2-3, with D unclear. The CDR3 extends over 12 amino acids. Germline CDR1 SGHDN, CDR2 FVKESK. V lost 4 bases, J lost 10 bases, and 12 bases lay in between. CDR3 amino acids: CASSPTVRAQYF. The CDR3 DNA reads as TGTGCCAGCAGCCCGACGGTCCGGGCGCAGTATTTT.

This clonotype was observed at least ten times. The gene calls are TRBV4-3 and TRBJ2-7, with D tentatively TRBD1 (6 bases). Trimming took 4 bases from V and 3 from J, leaving 13 bases between them. The length of the CDR3 is 14 residues. Germline CDR1 and CDR2: LGHNA and YSLEER. The CDR3 bases are TGCGCCAGCAGCCCCCGGGACACCAGCTACGAGCAGTACTTC. It translates to CASSPRDTSYEQYF.

The CDR3 reads CASSAGTSGSGDEQFF. CDR3 DNA sequence: TGTGCCAGCAGTGCCGGGACTAGCGGGAGTGGGGATGAGCAGTTCTTC. The gene calls are TRBV6-4 and TRBJ2-1, with TRBD2 identical over 14 bases. The CDR3 covers 16 residues. In germline, CDR1 is MRHNA, CDR2 SNTAGT. V shed 4 bases, J shed 8 bases, and the junction held 7 bases outside the gene matches.

This clonotype has ten or more counts. The rearrangement uses TRBV7-2 and TRBJ1-6; D may be TRBD1 (6 bases). V gave up 6 bases and J gave up 8 bases, with 14 bases separating them. The CDR3 covers 14 residues. CDR1 is SGHTA and CDR2 is FQGNSA in the germline V gene. CDR3 DNA: TGTGCCAGCAGGAACAGGGAGCCGGATTCACCCCTCCACTTT. Its translation is CASRNREPDSPLHF. Full variable domain (missing parts from reference TRBV7-2 and TRBJ1-6): GAGVSQSPSNKVTEKGKDVELRCDPISGHTALYWYRQSLGQGLEFLIYFQGNSAPDKSGLPSDRFSAERTGGSVSTLTIQRTQQEDSAVYLCASRNREPDSPLHFGNGTRLTVT.

This clonotype was seen ten or more times. The gene calls are TRBV6-6 and TRBJ1-1, with TRBD1 identical over 9 bases. Trimming removed 4 bases from V and 4 bases from J; junction bases left unmatched: 7. Germline V CDR1 and CDR2: MNHNY, SVGAGI (reference sequence). This CDR3 region has 15 residues. As DNA, the CDR3 is TGTGCCAGCAGTTCCCTGGGACAGGGTGCCACTGAAGCTTTCTTT. This sequence encodes CASSSLGQGATEAFF.

This clonotype was seen a few times. CDR3 in amino acids: CSATSGTGSNQPQHF. The CDR3 DNA reads as TGCAGTGCTACCTCCGGGACAGGGAGCAATCAGCCCCAGCATTTT. The gene calls are TRBV20-1 and TRBJ1-5; the match to TRBD1 covers 9 bases. The V and J ends lost 4 bases and 1 base, in that order; junction bases with no gene match: 5. The CDR3 runs to 15 residues. Germline CDR1 reads DFQATT; CDR2 reads SNEGSKA (reference sequence).

V is TRBV6-5 and J is TRBJ2-4, with D perhaps TRBD2 (5 bases). V dropped 6 bases and J dropped 0 bases, with 9 bases sitting between them. Germline values: CDR1 MNHEY, CDR2 SVGAGI. This CDR3 is built from 14 residues. CDR3 amino acids: CASSPGLAKNIQYF. The CDR3 nucleotides read TGTGCCAGCAGCCCGGGATTAGCCAAAAACATTCAGTACTTC.

The J gene is TRBJ2-3, the V gene TRBV7-6; 8 nucleotides align to TRBD2. This CDR3 spans 15 amino acids. The germline CDR1 and CDR2 sequences are SGHVS and FNYEAQ. The J segment lost 6 bases and the V segment lost 1 base, leaving 6 bases of the junction unmatched. The chain's CDR3 is CASSLGAGVSDTQYF. CDR3 sequence (DNA): TGTGCCAGCAGCTTAGGAGCGGGGGTATCTGATACGCAGTATTTT.

This clonotype was seen more than once but under ten times. The chain has TRBV9 and TRBJ2-2, with TRBD2 matching over 11 bases. Germline CDR1 SGDLS, CDR2 YYNGEE. The CDR3 extends over 14 amino acids. The junction had 6 bases not matched to a gene; V was cut back by 8 bases and J by 6 bases. This CDR3 reads CASSGTSGSGELFF. The CDR3 DNA is TGTGCCAGTTCCGGGACTAGCGGTTCCGGGGAGCTGTTTTTT.

This clonotype was recorded at least ten times. The rearrangement joins TRBV7-2 to TRBJ2-3, with 9 bases identical to TRBD2. CDR1 is SGHTA and CDR2 is FQGNSA in the germline V gene. J was trimmed by 4 bases and V by 1 base; bases with no gene match: 6. This CDR3 has 16 residues. The CDR3 reads CASSLEGAGGADTQYF. DNA of the CDR3: TGTGCCAGCAGCTTAGAAGGAGCGGGGGGCGCAGATACGCAGTATTTT.

This clonotype was seen many times. This rearrangement joins TRBV18 to TRBJ1-1; no firm D call. CDR1 is KGHSH and CDR2 is LQKENI in the germline V gene. This CDR3 spans 15 amino acids. V was cut by 2 bases and J by 4 bases, with 14 bases left in between. CDR3 sequence reads: CASSPTRQIPTEAFF. The CDR3 DNA is TGTGCCAGCTCACCAACCAGGCAGATCCCCACTGAAGCTTTCTTT. Using reference TRBV18 and TRBJ1-1 for the parts outside the CDR3, the full variable domain is NAGVMQNPRHLVRRRGQEARLRCSPMKGHSHVYWYRQLPEEGLKFMVYLQKENIIDESGMPKERFSAEFPKEGPSILRIQQVVRGDSAAYFCASSPTRQIPTEAFFGQGTRLTVV.

This clonotype has ten or more counts. This chain connects TRBV3-1 to TRBJ1-1; D is unclear. With 1 base removed from V and 7 bases from J, the gap between germline ends came to 13 bases. Germline CDR1 LGHDT, CDR2 YNNKEL (reference sequence). The CDR3 is 14 amino acids. The CDR3 nucleotides are TGTGCCAGCAGCCAAGCTTCCGGTGGCAGTGAAGCTTTCTTT. This translates into CASSQASGGSEAFF.

The chain carries TRBV11-1 and TRBJ2-2; 16 bases agree with TRBD2. The CDR3 extends over 16 amino acids. CDR1 and CDR2 from the germline V gene are SGHAT and FQDESV (reference sequence). With V trimmed by 5 bases and J by 5 bases, 2 bases remained unmatched. The CDR3 protein is CASSPGLAGGTGELFF. CDR3 DNA: TGTGCCAGCAGCCCGGGACTAGCGGGAGGGACCGGGGAGCTGTTTTTT.